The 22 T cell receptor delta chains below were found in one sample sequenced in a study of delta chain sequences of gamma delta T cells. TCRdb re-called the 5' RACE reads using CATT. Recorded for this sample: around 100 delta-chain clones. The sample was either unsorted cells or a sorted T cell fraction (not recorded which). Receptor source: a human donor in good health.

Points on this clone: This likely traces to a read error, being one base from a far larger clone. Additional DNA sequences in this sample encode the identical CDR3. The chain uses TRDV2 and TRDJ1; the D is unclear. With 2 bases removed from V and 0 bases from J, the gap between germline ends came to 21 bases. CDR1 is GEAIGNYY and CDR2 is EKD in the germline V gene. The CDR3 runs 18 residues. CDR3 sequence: CACDRLLRGPPYTDKLIF. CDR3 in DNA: TGTGCCTGTGACAGATTACTGCGGGGCCCCCCCTACACCGATAAACTCATCTTT.

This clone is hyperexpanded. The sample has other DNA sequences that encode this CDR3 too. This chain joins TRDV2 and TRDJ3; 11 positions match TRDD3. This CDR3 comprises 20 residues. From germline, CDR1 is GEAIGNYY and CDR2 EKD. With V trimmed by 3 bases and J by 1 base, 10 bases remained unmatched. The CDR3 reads CACDLVRLGDSSWDTRQMFF. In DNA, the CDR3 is TGTGCCTGTGACCTCGTCCGACTGGGGGATAGTTCCTGGGACACCCGACAGATGTTTTTC.

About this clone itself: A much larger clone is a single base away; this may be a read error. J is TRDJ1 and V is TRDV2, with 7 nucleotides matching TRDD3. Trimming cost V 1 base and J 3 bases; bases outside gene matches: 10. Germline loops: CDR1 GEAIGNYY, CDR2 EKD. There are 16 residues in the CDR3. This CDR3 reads CACDTVRIREADKLIF. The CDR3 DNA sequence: TGTGCCTGTGACACGGTGAGGATACGGGAGGCCGATAAACTCATCTTT.

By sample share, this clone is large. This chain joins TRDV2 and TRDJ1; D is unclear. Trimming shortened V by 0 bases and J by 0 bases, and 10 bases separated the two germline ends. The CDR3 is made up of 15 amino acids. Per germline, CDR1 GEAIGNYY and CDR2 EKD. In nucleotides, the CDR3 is TGTGCCTGTGACACCGTGACCAAGTACACCGATAAACTCATCTTT. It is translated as CACDTVTKYTDKLIF.

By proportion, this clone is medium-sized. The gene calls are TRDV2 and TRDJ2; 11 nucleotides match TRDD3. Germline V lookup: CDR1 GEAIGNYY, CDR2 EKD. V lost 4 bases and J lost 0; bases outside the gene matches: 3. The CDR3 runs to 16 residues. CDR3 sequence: CACESLGDTLTAQLFF. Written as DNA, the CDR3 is TGTGCCTGTGAATCACTGGGGGATACTTTGACAGCACAACTCTTCTTT.

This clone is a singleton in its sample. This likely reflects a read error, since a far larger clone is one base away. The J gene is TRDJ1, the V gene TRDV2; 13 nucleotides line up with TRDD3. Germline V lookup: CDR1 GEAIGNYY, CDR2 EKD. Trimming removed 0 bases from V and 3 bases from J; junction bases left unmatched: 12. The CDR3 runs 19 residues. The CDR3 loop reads CACDTVRLGDTINPDKLIF. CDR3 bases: TGTGCCTGTGACACCGTTAGACTGGGGGATACGATCAACCCCGATAAACTCATCTTT.

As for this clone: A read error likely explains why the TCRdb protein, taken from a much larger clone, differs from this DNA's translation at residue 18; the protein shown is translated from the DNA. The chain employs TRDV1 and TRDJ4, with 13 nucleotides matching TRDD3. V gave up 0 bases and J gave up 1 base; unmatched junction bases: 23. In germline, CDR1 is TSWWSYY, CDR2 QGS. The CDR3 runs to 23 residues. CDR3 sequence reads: CALGELIASSSVLGDTYDRPLIF. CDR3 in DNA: TGTGCTCTTGGGGAACTGATCGCCTCCTCTTCCGTACTGGGGGATACGTACGACAGACCCCTGATCTTT.

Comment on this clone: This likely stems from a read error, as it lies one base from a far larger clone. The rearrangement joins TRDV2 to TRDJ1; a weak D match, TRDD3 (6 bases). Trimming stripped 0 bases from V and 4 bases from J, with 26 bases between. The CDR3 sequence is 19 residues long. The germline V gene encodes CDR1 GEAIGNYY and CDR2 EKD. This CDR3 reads CACDTVGSAGDRYIDKLIF. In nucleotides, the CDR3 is TGTGCCTGTGACACCGTAGGGTCAGCGGGGGACCGGTACATCGATAAACTCATCTTT.

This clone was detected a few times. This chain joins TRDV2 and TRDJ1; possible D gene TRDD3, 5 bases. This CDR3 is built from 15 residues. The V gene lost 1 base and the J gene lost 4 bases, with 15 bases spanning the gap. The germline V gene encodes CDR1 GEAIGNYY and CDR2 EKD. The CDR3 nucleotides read TGTGCCTGTGACACTTACCCCGGGGGTAACGATAAACTCATCTTT. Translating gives CACDTYPGGNDKLIF.

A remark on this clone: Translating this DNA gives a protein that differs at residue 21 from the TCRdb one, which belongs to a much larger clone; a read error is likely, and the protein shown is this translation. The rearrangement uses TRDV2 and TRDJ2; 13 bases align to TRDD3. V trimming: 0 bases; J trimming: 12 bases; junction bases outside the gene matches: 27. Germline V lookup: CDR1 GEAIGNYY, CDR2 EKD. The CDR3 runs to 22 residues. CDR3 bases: TGTGCCTGTGACACCCCCTTTACTGGGGGATACGCCCCTTTGGAGGCCAGCGATAAACTCTTCTTT. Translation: CACDTPFTGGYAPLEASDKLFF.

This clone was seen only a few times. The CDR3: CACDPLLGDTDKLIF. The DNA of the CDR3 is TGTGCCTGTGACCCGTTACTGGGGGACACCGATAAACTCATCTTT. The rearrangement links TRDV2 to TRDJ1; the match to TRDD3 covers 8 bases. The CDR3 sequence is 15 residues long. CDR1 and CDR2 (germline): GEAIGNYY, EKD. The trim removed 3 bases at V and 0 bases at J, leaving 5 bases unmatched.

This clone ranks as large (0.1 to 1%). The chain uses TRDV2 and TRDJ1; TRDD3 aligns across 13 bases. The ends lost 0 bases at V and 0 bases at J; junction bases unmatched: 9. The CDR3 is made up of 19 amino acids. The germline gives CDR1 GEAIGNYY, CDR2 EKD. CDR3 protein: CACDTVRLGDTINTDKLIF. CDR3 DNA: TGTGCCTGTGACACCGTTAGACTGGGGGATACGATCAACACCGATAAACTCATCTTT.

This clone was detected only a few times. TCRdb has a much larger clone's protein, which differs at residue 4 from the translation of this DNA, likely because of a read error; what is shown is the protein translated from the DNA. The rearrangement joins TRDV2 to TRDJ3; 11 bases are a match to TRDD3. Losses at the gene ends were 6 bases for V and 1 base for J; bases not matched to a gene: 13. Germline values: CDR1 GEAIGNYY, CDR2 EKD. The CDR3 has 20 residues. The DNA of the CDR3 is TGTGCCTGTTACCTCGTCCGACTGGGGGATAGTTCCTGGGACACCCGACAGATGTTTTTC. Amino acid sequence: CACYLVRLGDSSWDTRQMFF.

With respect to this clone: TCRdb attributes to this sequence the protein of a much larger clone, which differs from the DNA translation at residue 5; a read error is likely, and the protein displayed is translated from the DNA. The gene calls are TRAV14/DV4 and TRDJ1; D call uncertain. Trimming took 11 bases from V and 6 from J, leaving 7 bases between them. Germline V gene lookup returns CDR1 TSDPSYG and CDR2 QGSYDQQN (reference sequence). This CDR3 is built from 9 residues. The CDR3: CAGWHKLIF. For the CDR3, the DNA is TGTGCAGGGTGGCATAAACTCATCTTT.

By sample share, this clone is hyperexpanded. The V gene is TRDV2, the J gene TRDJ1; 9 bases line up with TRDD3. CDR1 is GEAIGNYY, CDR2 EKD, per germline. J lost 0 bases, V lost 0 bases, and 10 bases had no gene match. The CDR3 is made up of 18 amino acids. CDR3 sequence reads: CACDTVSFTGGNTDKLIF. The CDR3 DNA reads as TGTGCCTGTGACACCGTCTCCTTTACTGGGGGAAACACCGATAAACTCATCTTT.

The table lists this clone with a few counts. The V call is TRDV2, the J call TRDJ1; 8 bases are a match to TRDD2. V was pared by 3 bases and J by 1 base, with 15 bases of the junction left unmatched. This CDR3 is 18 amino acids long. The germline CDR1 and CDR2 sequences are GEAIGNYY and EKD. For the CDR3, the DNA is TGTGCCTGTGACCCTCTTCCTACCGCGCAAATATTCACCGATAAACTCATCTTT. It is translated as CACDPLPTAQIFTDKLIF.

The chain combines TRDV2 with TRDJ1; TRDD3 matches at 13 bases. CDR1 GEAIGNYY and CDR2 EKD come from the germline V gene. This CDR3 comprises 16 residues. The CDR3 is CSALGDTARYTDKLIF. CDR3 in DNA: TGTTCCGCACTGGGGGATACGGCCCGGTACACCGATAAACTCATCTTT.

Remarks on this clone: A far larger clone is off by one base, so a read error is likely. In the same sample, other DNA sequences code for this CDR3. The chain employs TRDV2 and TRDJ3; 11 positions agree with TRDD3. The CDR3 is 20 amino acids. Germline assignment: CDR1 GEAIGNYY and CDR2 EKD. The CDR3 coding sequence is TGTGCCTGTGACCTCGTCCGACTGGGGGATAGTTCCTGGGACACCCGACAGATGTTCTTC. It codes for CACDLVRLGDSSWDTRQMFF.

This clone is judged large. The CDR3 nucleotides are TGTGCCTGTGAACAACTGGGGGATCGGTACACCGATAAACTCATCTTT. The encoded protein is CACEQLGDRYTDKLIF. The chain has TRDV2 and TRDJ1; 10 nucleotides line up with TRDD3. Germline CDR1 reads GEAIGNYY; CDR2 reads EKD. V shed 4 bases, J shed 0 bases, and the junction held 7 bases outside the gene matches. CDR3 length equals 16 residues.

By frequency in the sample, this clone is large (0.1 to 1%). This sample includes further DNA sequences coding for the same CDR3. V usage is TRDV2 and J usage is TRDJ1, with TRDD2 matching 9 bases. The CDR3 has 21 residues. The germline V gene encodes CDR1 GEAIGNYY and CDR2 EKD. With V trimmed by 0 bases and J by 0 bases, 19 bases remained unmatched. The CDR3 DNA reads TGTGCCTGTGACACCGTCCTTCCTACTCCAGGGGGATCTCGAAACACCGATAAACTCATCTTT. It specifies CACDTVLPTPGGSRNTDKLIF.

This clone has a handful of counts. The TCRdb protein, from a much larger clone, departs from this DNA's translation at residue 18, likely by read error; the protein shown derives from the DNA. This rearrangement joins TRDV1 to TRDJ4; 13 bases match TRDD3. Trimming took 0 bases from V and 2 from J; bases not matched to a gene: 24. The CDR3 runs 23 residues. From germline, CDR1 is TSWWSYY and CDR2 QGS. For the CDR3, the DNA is TGTGCTCTTGGGGAACTGATCGCCTCCTCTTCCGTACTGGGGGATACGTACAAGAGACCCCTGATCTTT. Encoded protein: CALGELIASSSVLGDTYKRPLIF.

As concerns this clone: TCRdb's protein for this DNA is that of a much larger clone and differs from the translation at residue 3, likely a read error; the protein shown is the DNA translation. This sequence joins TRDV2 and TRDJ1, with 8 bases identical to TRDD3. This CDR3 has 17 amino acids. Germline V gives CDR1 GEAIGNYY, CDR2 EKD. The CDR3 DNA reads TGTGCCCGTGACTCGGTCTCCGGCTGGGGGAGCCCCGATAAACTCATCTTT. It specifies CARDSVSGWGSPDKLIF.